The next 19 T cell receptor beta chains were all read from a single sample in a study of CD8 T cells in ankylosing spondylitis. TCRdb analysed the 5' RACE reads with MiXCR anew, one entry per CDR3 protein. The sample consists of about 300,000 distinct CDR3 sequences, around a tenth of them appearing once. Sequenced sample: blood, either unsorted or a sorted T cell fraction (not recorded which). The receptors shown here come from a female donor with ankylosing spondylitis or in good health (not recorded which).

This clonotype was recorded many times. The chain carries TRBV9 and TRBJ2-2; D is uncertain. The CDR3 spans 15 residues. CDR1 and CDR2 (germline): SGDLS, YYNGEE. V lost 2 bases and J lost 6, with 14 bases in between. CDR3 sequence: CASSVGGLAAGELFF. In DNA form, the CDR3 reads TGTGCCAGCAGCGTCGGCGGATTGGCGGCCGGGGAGCTGTTTTTT. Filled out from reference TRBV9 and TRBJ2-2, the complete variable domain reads DSGVTQTPKHLITATGQRVTLRCSPRSGDLSVYWYQQSLDQGLQFLIQYYNGEERAKGNILERFSAQQFPDLHSELNLSSLELGDSALYFCASSVGGLAAGELFFGEGSRLTVL.

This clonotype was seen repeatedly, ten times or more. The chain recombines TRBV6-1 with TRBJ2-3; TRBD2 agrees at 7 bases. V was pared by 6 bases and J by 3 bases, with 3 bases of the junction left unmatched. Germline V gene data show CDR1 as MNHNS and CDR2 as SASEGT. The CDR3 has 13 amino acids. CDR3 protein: CASSRTRTDTQYF. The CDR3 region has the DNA TGTGCCAGCAGCCGGACTAGAACAGATACGCAGTATTTT.

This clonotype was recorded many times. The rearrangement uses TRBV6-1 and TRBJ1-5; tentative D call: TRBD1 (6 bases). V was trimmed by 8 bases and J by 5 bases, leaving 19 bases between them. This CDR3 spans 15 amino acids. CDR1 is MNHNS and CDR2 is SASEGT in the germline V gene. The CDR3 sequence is CASCRSGAPYQPQHF. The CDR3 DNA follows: TGTGCCAGCTGCAGATCGGGGGCCCCCTATCAGCCCCAGCATTTT.

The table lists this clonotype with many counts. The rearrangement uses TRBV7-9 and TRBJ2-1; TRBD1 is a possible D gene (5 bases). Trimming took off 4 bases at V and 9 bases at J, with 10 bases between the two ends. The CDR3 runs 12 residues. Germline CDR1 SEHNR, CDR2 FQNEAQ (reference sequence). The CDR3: CASSSRRVEQFF. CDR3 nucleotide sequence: TGTGCCAGCAGCTCCCGCAGGGTTGAGCAGTTCTTC.

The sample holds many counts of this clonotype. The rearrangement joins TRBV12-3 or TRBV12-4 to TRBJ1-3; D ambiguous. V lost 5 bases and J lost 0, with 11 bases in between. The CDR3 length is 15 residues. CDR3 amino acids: CASSRITGSGNTIYF. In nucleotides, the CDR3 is TGTGCCAGCAGTAGGATAACCGGCTCTGGAAACACCATATATTTT.

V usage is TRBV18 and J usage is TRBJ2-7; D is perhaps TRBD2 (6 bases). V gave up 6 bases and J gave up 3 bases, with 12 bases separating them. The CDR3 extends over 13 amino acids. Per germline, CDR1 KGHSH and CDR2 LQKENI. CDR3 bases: TGTGCCAGCTCCGTGGGACTCGACTACGAGCAGTACTTC. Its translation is CASSVGLDYEQYF.

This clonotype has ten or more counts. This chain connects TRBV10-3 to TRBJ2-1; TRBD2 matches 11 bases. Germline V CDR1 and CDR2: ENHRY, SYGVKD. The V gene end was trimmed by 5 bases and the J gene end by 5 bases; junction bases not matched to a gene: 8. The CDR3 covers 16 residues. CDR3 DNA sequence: TGTGCCATCAGTCCAACTCTAGCGGGAGGAAACAATGAGCAGTTCTTC. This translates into CAISPTLAGGNNEQFF.

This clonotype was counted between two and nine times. The CDR3 nucleotides are TGTGCCAGCAGCCAGAGGGGAGCTAGCGGGAGTCGGACAGATACGCAGTATTTT. It is translated as CASSQRGASGSRTDTQYF. V is TRBV4-2 and J is TRBJ2-3, with 10 nucleotides matching TRBD2. V was pared by 3 bases and J by 3 bases, with 12 bases of the junction left unmatched. In germline, CDR1 is LGHNA, CDR2 YNFKEQ. This CDR3 comprises 18 residues.

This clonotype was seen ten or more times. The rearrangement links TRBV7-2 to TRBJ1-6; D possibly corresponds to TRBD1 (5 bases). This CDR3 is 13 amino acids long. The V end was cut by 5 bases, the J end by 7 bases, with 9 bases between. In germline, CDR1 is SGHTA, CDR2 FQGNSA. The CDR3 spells CASSEGINSPLHF. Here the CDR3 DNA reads TGTGCCAGCAGCGAGGGGATAAATTCACCCCTCCACTTT.

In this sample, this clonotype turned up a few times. The CDR3 bases are TGTGCCAGCAGTTTTTGGCTTACTAATGAAAAACTGTTTTTT. As protein: CASSFWLTNEKLFF. The V and J genes are TRBV12-3 or TRBV12-4 and TRBJ1-4; D is unclear. CDR3 length: 14 amino acids. V gave up 3 bases and J gave up 2 bases, with 7 bases separating them.

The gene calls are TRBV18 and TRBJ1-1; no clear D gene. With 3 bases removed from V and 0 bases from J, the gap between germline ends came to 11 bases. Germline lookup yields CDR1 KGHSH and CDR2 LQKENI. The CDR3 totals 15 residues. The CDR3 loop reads CASSPSVDMNTEAFF. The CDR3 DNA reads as TGTGCCAGCTCACCCTCCGTAGATATGAACACTGAAGCTTTCTTT.

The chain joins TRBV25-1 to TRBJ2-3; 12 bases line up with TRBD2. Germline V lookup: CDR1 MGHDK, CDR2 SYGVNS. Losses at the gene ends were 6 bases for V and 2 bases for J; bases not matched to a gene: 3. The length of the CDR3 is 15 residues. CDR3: CASRLAGGPTDTQYF. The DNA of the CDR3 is TGTGCCAGCAGACTAGCGGGAGGCCCCACAGATACGCAGTATTTT.

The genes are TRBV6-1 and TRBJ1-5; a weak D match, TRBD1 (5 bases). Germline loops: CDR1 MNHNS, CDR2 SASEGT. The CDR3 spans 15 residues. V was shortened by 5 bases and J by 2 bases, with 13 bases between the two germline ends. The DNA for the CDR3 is TGTGCCAGCAGTAGGTCCTCGGGGGGCAATCAGCCCCAGCATTTT. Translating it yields CASSRSSGGNQPQHF.

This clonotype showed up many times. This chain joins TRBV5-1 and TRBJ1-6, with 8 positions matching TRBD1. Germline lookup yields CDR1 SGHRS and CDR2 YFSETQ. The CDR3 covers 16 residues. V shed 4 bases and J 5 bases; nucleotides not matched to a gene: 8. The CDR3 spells CASSQGQGGNNSPLHF. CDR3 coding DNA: TGCGCCAGCAGCCAAGGACAGGGCGGTAATAATTCACCCCTCCACTTT.

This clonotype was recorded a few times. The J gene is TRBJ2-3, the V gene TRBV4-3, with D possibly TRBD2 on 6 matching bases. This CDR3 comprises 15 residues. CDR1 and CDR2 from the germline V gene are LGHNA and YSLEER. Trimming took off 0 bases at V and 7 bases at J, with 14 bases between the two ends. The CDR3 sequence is CASSQDAGSINTQYF. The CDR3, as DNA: TGCGCCAGCAGCCAAGATGCCGGGAGCATCAATACGCAGTATTTT.

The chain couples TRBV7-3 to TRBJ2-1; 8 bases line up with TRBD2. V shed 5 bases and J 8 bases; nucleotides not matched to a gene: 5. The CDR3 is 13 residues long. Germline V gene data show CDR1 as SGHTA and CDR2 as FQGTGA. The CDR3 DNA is TGTGCCAGCAGCCCGCCGGGAGGGGATGAGCAGTTCTTC. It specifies CASSPPGGDEQFF.

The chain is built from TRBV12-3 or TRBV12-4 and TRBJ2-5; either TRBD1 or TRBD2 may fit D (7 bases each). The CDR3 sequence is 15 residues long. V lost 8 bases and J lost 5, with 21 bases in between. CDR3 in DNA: TGTGCCAGCGGGTTAACGACAGGGAGGGCTGAGACCCAGTACTTC. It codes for CASGLTTGRAETQYF.

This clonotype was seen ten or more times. The CDR3 region has the DNA TGTGCCAGCAGCTTAGGAGGGACAACCAGTGAGCCCCAGCATTTT. Its protein is CASSLGGTTSEPQHF. This rearrangement joins TRBV7-2 to TRBJ1-5, with D perhaps TRBD1 (6 bases). CDR3 size: 15 residues. CDR1 and CDR2 (germline): SGHTA, FQGNSA. The V gene lost 1 base and the J gene lost 8 bases, with 15 bases spanning the gap.

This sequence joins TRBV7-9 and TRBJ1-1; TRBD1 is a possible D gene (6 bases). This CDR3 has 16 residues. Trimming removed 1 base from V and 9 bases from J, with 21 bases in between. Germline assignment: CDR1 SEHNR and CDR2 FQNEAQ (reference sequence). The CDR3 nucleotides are TGTGCCAGCAGCTTAGAAGGGGGGCGCGAGGCCCTCCAAGCTTTCTTT. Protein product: CASSLEGGREALQAFF.